This T cell receptor (beta chain) comes out of a study of OX40 agonist ivuxolimab in advanced cancers. Some background on the complete study: Ivuxolimab, which targeted the costimulatory receptor OX40 (CD134), was an agonistic, fully human IgG2 monoclonal antibody. Intravenous ivuxolimab was administered to patients every 2 weeks at six dose levels: 0.01, 0.1, 0.3, 1.5, 3 and 10 mg/kg. Among the roughly 50 dose-escalation patients, around 19 had hepatocellular carcinoma, some 15 melanoma, 9 renal cell carcinoma and 9 head and neck cancer. In the dose-escalation cohort, roughly four fifths of patients were male, and the mean age was roughly 60 years, with a range of about 20 to 79. Patients were allowed to have had prior anti-PD-1, anti-PD-L1 or anti-CTLA-4 therapy, and roughly 40% of the dose-escalation patients had previously received checkpoint inhibitors. Partial responses occurred in three dose-escalation patients: two with cutaneous melanoma and one with hepatocellular carcinoma. Peripheral TCRbeta sequencing aimed to test whether ivuxolimab altered TCR sequence diversity and caused clonal T-cell expansion. The paper reports the monotherapy dose-escalation portion (N of about 47 patients) of the phase I ivuxolimab trial.

To sequence the TCRbeta CDR3 region, genomic DNA was isolated from the sorted cells. The immunoSEQ Assay was used to sequence the TCRbeta CDR3 regions. TCRdb retrieved this table from immuneACCESS and kept in-frame rearrangements only. Not all clones are present; in checked studies, unresolved V genes account for under half, and no reason is known for the remainder. This sample gives about 70,000 clones in total; about 85% of them show up just once. About 0.57% of the sample is in the top ten clones. The trial excluded patients who had a history of autoimmune disease or were on systemic immunosuppression. In every dose cohort, peripheral blood was drawn for TCR sequencing at baseline, cycle 4 day 1, and cycle 7 day 1. The samples were drawn from a first-in-human, open-label, multicenter phase I dose-escalation trial of ivuxolimab. Adults with locally advanced or metastatic melanoma, renal cell, hepatocellular, or head and neck squamous cell carcinoma were enrolled in the trial. CD4+ and CD8+ T cells were sorted separately from peripheral blood before TCR sequencing.

Inclusive of the bounding cysteine and phenylalanine, the CDR3 is 15 residues long. The sequence is cut down to CDR3 DNA, 45 bases in frame from base 1. The germline V gene (reference sequence) provides CDR1 MNHNY and CDR2 SVGAGI. The V and J ends are trimmed by 4 bases and 0 bases, leaving 13 bases between them. Of note for this clone: No antigen is known for it. Per-base quality was not reported, and no clone a single base away is much larger than it.

Points the paper makes about the study in general: On average, CD8+ T cells showed more expanded clones than CD4+ T cells after ivuxolimab. At doses of 0.1 to 3.0 mg/kg, clonal expansion of both CD4+ and CD8+ blood T cells was observed from baseline to week 6. Low levels of normalized T-cell clonal expansion were also seen in some nonresponding patients. In partial responders in the 0.1-3.0 mg/kg groups, normalized peripheral clonal expansion was found to be among the lowest, especially among CD8+ T cells. The antigen specificity of the peripheral T cells that underwent clonal expansion was not determined.

This specimen was CD4+ or CD8+ T cells sorted from blood, taken in a trial of the OX40 agonist ivuxolimab. The chain links TRBV6-6 with TRBJ2-7; the D gene is perhaps TRBD1, from 6 matching bases. The clonotype was recovered from an adult with an advanced solid tumor such as melanoma, head and neck, liver or kidney cancer. The DNA sequence is TGTGCCAGCAGTTCCCCGACAGGACCCTCCTACGAGCAGTACTTC. Its product reads: CASSSPTGPSYEQYF.